This entry lists 3 T cell receptor beta chains sequenced from one sample in a study of CD8 T cells in Susac syndrome. RNA was extracted with the RNeasy kit, and a quantity of about 0.45 to 1 ug was reverse transcribed using random hexamers. MiXCR, run by TCRdb on the immunoSEQ multiplex PCR reads, gives a single entry per CDR3 protein. This table has some 130,000 distinct CDR3 sequences, 80% to 85% appearing once. The specimen sequenced was CD8+ T cells from PBMCs. Receptors were obtained from a human donor with multiple sclerosis.

The CDR3 coding sequence is TGTGCCAGCAGTGAAGGCCTGGAGGAGACCCAGTACTTC. Amino acid sequence: CASSEGLEETQYF. The chain joins TRBV25-1 to TRBJ2-5; D is uncertain. The germline CDR1 and CDR2 sequences are MGHDK and SYGVNS. The germline V and J ends were trimmed by 2 bases and 5 bases, with 9 bases remaining between them. The CDR3 extends over 13 amino acids.

V and J are TRBV6-5 and TRBJ2-5; D remains unclear. This CDR3 comprises 14 residues. V dropped 2 bases and J dropped 5 bases, with 12 bases sitting between them. CDR1 is MNHEY, CDR2 SVGAGI, per germline. The CDR3 region is CASSYELRRETQYF. DNA of the CDR3: TGTGCCAGCAGTTACGAACTGAGACGGGAGACCCAGTACTTC.

This chain links TRBV27 with TRBJ2-1; D might be TRBD1 (6 bases). The CDR3 loop spans 15 amino acids. V lost 5 bases to trimming and J lost 4 bases, with 15 bases between them. Per the germline V gene, CDR1 is MNHEY and CDR2 is SMNVEV (reference sequence). In DNA form, the CDR3 reads TGTGCCAGCAGTGTGAGGGGGTCCGAATACAATGAGCAGTTCTTC. Translated: CASSVRGSEYNEQFF.